The present entry profiles one TCR beta chain with its context. Its antigen is still unknown. These data belong to a study of cytomegalovirus exposure and HLA in healthy donors. General observations from the study: The authors enumerated under 200 TCR beta chains as linked to cytomegalovirus. In an earlier analysis, productive rearrangement rates for most beta V segments clustered near 87% or 30%.

PCR involved 60 Vbeta and 13 Jbeta primers. The protocol was immunoSEQ multiplex PCR, while the TCRdb copy is restricted to in-frame clones and leaves out a portion. The sample contains some 130,000 clones, around four fifths of which appear only once. In germline, CDR1 is SGHNT, CDR2 YYREEE (reference sequence). This CDR3 spans 16 amino acids. Trimming took off 0 bases at V and 7 bases at J, with 19 bases between the two ends. This sequence joins TRBV5-4 and TRBJ1-1, with D possibly being TRBD1 (5 bases). The sequence was obtained from a male donor in good health and CMV-seropositive. Specimen: PBMCs. Here the CDR3 DNA reads TGTGCCAGCAGCTTGGCCAAGGTGAGGGGAGGGGATGAAGCTTTCTTT. Translated: CASSLAKVRGGDEAFF.